This record concerns one T cell receptor (beta chain) sequence. Its antigen is unidentified. Using immunoSEQ multiplex PCR, the repertoire was profiled, and TCRdb retains in-frame clones only, with some absent. The sample includes approximately 170,000 clones, about 91% of them seen just once. These data belong to a study of T cell responses to AZD1222 COVID-19 vaccine. Findings and caveats of the study: Baseline serostatus was positive in only 5 to 7 AZD1222 recipients.

With V trimmed by 4 bases and J by 0 bases, 5 bases remained unmatched. Per germline, CDR1 LGHNA and CDR2 YSLEER. The CDR3 runs to 17 residues. The TCR was taken from an adult in good health. The sequences come from peripheral blood, collected on day 0 of AZD1222 vaccination. This chain uses TRBV4-3 with TRBJ2-2, with 10 bases lining up with TRBD1. The CDR3 nucleotides read TGCGCCAGCAGCCGTCTTGGGACAGGGGCGAACACCGGGGAGCTGTTTTTT. This codes for CASSRLGTGANTGELFF.